The 18 T cell receptor beta chains listed next were all sequenced from one sample in a study of cytomegalovirus exposure and HLA in healthy donors. The study ran its PCR with 60 Vbeta and 13 Jbeta primers. Assay used: immunoSEQ multiplex PCR; TCRdb lists only in-frame clones, some missing. This sample yields 120,000 to 150,000 clones, of which approximately 78% are seen a single time; 6.2% belongs to the top ten. Material: PBMCs. The source is a woman in her forties in good health and CMV-seropositive.

CDR3 protein: CASSEYHSGQETQYF. As DNA, the CDR3 is TGTGCCAGCAGTGAATACCACAGCGGCCAAGAGACCCAGTACTTC. This chain uses TRBV25-1 with TRBJ2-5; D possibly corresponds to TRBD2 (5 bases). Germline V gene lookup returns CDR1 MGHDK and CDR2 SYGVNS. Trimming shortened V by 0 bases and J by 1 base, and 9 bases separated the two germline ends. The CDR3 covers 15 residues.

The gene calls are TRBV6-1 and TRBJ2-4; D is uncertain. V was clipped by 1 base and J by 6 bases, with 4 bases between them. The CDR3 has 12 residues. CDR1 and CDR2 from the germline V gene are MNHNS and SASEGT. The CDR3 loop is CASSEDLNIQYF. The DNA of the CDR3 is TGTGCCAGCAGTGAAGACTTAAACATTCAGTACTTC.

The V call is TRBV6-1, the J call TRBJ1-6; D is uncertain. V was shortened by 2 bases and J by 7 bases, with 12 bases between the two germline ends. The germline V gene encodes CDR1 MNHNS and CDR2 SASEGT. This CDR3 has 15 amino acids. The CDR3 loop is CASSETSHSNSPLHF. The CDR3 bases are TGTGCCAGCAGTGAAACCTCGCACAGCAATTCACCCCTCCACTTT.

The CDR3 loop is CASSPRGSEKLFF. CDR3 in DNA: TGTGCCAGCAGCCCCAGGGGTTCCGAAAAACTGTTTTTT. The chain recombines TRBV7-2 with TRBJ1-4; D possibly corresponds to TRBD1 (6 bases). The CDR3 sequence is 13 residues long. Trimming took 5 bases from V and 8 from J, leaving 12 bases between them. Germline V CDR1 and CDR2: SGHTA, FQGNSA.

This clone came up once. The chain combines TRBV28 with TRBJ2-7, with TRBD2 matching 11 bases. The CDR3 has 16 residues. V was pared by 11 bases and J by 2 bases, with 14 bases of the junction left unmatched. Germline V lookup: CDR1 MDHEN, CDR2 SYDVKM. The CDR3 reads CAATGLAGGVTYEQYF. Here the CDR3 DNA reads TGTGCCGCTACTGGCCTAGCGGGAGGAGTTACCTACGAGCAGTACTTC. The variable domain in full, completed from reference TRBV28 and TRBJ2-7, reads DVKVTQSSRYLVKRTGEKVFLECVQDMDHENMFWYRQDPGLGLRLIYFSYDVKMKEKGDIPEGYSVSREKKERFSLILESASTNQTSMYLCAATGLAGGVTYEQYFGPGTRLTVT.

The chain uses TRBV7-2 and TRBJ2-7; D is unresolved. The CDR3 covers 14 residues. Germline CDR1 reads SGHTA; CDR2 reads FQGNSA. V was cut by 2 bases and J by 0 bases, with 8 bases left in between. The CDR3 DNA is TGTGCCAGCAGCTTACAGGTTATCTCCTACGAGCAGTACTTC. Amino acid sequence: CASSLQVISYEQYF.

This clone was detected only a few times. CDR3 sequence reads: CASSPGSLSYEQYF. In DNA, the CDR3 is TGTGCCAGCAGTCCCGGGTCTCTCTCCTACGAGCAGTACTTC. The chain has TRBV27 and TRBJ2-7; D gene unclear. Trimming left V 5 bases short and J 0 bases short, with 11 bases between. This CDR3 spans 14 amino acids. CDR1 and CDR2 (germline): MNHEY, SMNVEV (reference sequence).

The genes are TRBV5-6 and TRBJ1-1; D is ambiguous. V gave up 0 bases and J gave up 4 bases, with 7 bases separating them. Germline-derived CDR1 and CDR2 are SGHDT and YYEEEE. This CDR3 region has 13 residues. The CDR3 is CASSLVAGTEAFF. The CDR3 DNA is TGTGCCAGCAGCTTGGTGGCAGGCACTGAAGCTTTCTTT.

The CDR3 sequence is CAISEARSRTFF. The CDR3 DNA sequence: TGTGCCATCAGTGAGGCGAGGAGCCGAACGTTCTTT. The genes are TRBV10-3 and TRBJ1-1; D ambiguous. V gave up 2 bases and J gave up 14 bases, with 15 bases separating them. Germline V lookup: CDR1 ENHRY, CDR2 SYGVKD. This CDR3 comprises 12 residues.

This clone was detected only a few times. V usage is TRBV5-1 and J usage is TRBJ2-3; 9 bases map to TRBD1. The trim removed 1 base at V and 3 bases at J, leaving 6 bases unmatched. CDR1 SGHRS and CDR2 YFSETQ come from the germline V gene. This CDR3 is 16 amino acids long. CDR3 in amino acids: CASSLNRQGVTDTQYF. The CDR3, as DNA: TGCGCCAGCAGCTTGAATCGACAGGGGGTAACAGATACGCAGTATTTT. Based on the CDR3 plus reference TRBV5-1 and TRBJ2-3, the full variable domain is KAGVTQTPRYLIKTRGQQVTLSCSPISGHRSVSWYQQTPGQGLQFLFEYFSETQRNKGNFPGRFSGRQFSNSRSEMNVSTLELGDSALYLCASSLNRQGVTDTQYFGPGTRLTVL.

V is TRBV28 and J is TRBJ2-1; TRBD2 matches 9 bases. CDR3 length: 14 residues. Germline V gives CDR1 MDHEN, CDR2 SYDVKM. The ends lost 6 bases at V and 8 bases at J; junction bases unmatched: 8. The CDR3 loop reads CASSLAGEGYEQFF. In nucleotides, the CDR3 is TGTGCCAGCAGCTTAGCGGGAGAGGGGTATGAGCAGTTCTTC.

The genes are TRBV28 and TRBJ1-3, with 10 nucleotides matching TRBD1. The germline V gene has CDR1 MDHEN and CDR2 SYDVKM. The V gene end was trimmed by 4 bases and the J gene end by 2 bases; junction bases not matched to a gene: 5. The length of the CDR3 is 16 residues. CDR3 DNA: TGTGCCAGCAGTTCCTTCGGGACAGGGGCTGGAAACACCATATATTTT. Amino acids: CASSSFGTGAGNTIYF.

The V and J genes are TRBV7-9 and TRBJ2-1; TRBD1 matches at 9 bases. V gave up 7 bases and J gave up 5 bases; unmatched junction bases: 3. CDR3 size: 13 residues. Germline lookup yields CDR1 SEHNR and CDR2 FQNEAQ (reference sequence). The CDR3 DNA sequence: TGTGCCAGCATCCGACAGGGGGACAATGAGCAGTTCTTC. Its translation: CASIRQGDNEQFF.

V and J are TRBV30 and TRBJ2-5, with 8 bases matching TRBD1. CDR3 length equals 12 residues. Germline loops: CDR1 GTSNPN, CDR2 SVGIG (reference sequence). The J segment lost 4 bases and the V segment lost 5 bases, leaving 3 bases of the junction unmatched. The CDR3 bases are TGTGCCTGGGGCAGGGGGCCAGAGACCCAGTACTTC. Amino acids: CAWGRGPETQYF.

The rearrangement links TRBV13 to TRBJ2-2, with 11 positions matching TRBD1. V gave up 5 bases and J gave up 8 bases; unmatched junction bases: 7. The germline V gene has CDR1 PRHDT and CDR2 FYEKMQ (reference sequence). This CDR3 spans 15 amino acids. For the CDR3, the DNA is TGTGCCAGCAGCGCCGGGACAGGGGGAGAAGGGGAGCTGTTTTTT. Residues: CASSAGTGGEGELFF.

This clone was counted between two and nine times. The sample holds other DNA sequences that translate to the same CDR3. The chain recombines TRBV4-1 with TRBJ2-1; 7 positions match TRBD1. The germline CDR1 and CDR2 sequences are MGHRA and YSYEKL. With V trimmed by 1 base and J by 1 base, 19 bases remained unmatched. This CDR3 has 21 residues. The CDR3 coding sequence is TGCGCCAGCAGCCAAGGAGCCTTGGCCTCTACTCCGGGACAGTCCTACAATGAGCAGTTCTTC. Its translation is CASSQGALASTPGQSYNEQFF.

The genes are TRBV20-1 and TRBJ2-1; no clear D gene. V was pared by 3 bases and J by 3 bases, with 3 bases between. The CDR3 is 11 amino acids. Germline CDR1 DFQATT, CDR2 SNEGSKA (reference sequence). The CDR3 reads CSASYYNEQFF. CDR3 nucleotides: TGCAGTGCTAGCTACTACAATGAGCAGTTCTTC.

This sequence joins TRBV9 and TRBJ2-7; tentative D call: TRBD1 (6 bases). Between the trimmed V and J ends, which lost 5 bases and 1 base, there was a span of 10 bases. CDR3 length: 13 residues. Germline loops: CDR1 SGDLS, CDR2 YYNGEE. CDR3 nucleotide sequence: TGTGCCAGCAGTAGGGGACATTCCTACGAGCAGTACTTC. Protein product: CASSRGHSYEQYF.